The present T cell receptor (beta chain) was sequenced within a study of T cell clonotyping in hematopoietic cell transplantation. Overall study findings and caveats: After transplant, recipient diversity fell while pathologically expanded clonotypes grew through day 180.

Note on this clone: Antigen specificity is unknown.

Only in-frame clones appear in the TCRdb table, and some are missing; sequencing was by immunoSEQ multiplex PCR. The table lists about 29,000 clones, over 65% of them singletons, with roughly 6.8% in the top ten. CDR1 is SGHAT and CDR2 is FQNNGV in the germline V gene. Trimming left V 5 bases short and J 6 bases short, with 13 bases between. The CDR3 is 14 amino acids. As to time point: recipient sample about 28 days before transplant, after cytoreduction. Samples: about 28 days before transplant, then days 30, 100 and 180 after. The rearrangement links TRBV11-2 to TRBJ2-2, with D possibly called TRBD1 or TRBD2 (5 bases each). The sequenced sample was peripheral blood mononuclear cells, obtained before stem cell transplant. This TCR derives from a woman under 40 with chronic myeloid leukemia. Some clones in this sample may be carry-over from other donors' samples. The CDR3 loop is CASSTMRGSGELFF. As DNA, the CDR3 is TGTGCCAGCAGCACCATGAGGGGTTCCGGGGAGCTGTTTTTT.